This T cell receptor (beta chain) was identified during a study of T-cell reconstitution after alpha-beta-depleted transplantation in children. General study results and limits: In some patients, recipient T cells and intrathymic progenitors surviving conditioning explained high day-60 diversity. Expanded graft clones numbering several hundred reportedly gave rise to alpha-beta T cells about two months after transplant.

This clonotype occurred many times. The antigen remains undetermined. The CDR3 has 15 amino acids. The germline V gene encodes CDR1 SQVTM and CDR2 ANQGSEA. The trim removed 4 bases at V and 3 bases at J, leaving 11 bases unmatched. This sample's TCRbeta library carried unique molecular identifier barcodes. MiXCR, run by TCRdb on the PCR reads, gives a single entry per CDR3 protein. The sample holds approximately 800,000 distinct CDR3 sequences, under 20% seen once. The V and J genes are TRBV29-1 and TRBJ2-7; 8 bases map to TRBD2. This receptor was taken from a male patient younger than 18 who had a stem cell transplant for acute lymphoblastic leukemia, so the T cells may come from the graft donor. The sequences come from PBMCs, mostly from graft donor cells, collected 360 days after TCRalphabeta/CD19-depleted stem cell transplant. The CDR3 protein is CSVVDGRADLYEQYF. For the CDR3, the DNA is TGCAGCGTTGTTGACGGGAGGGCCGATCTCTACGAGCAGTACTTC.